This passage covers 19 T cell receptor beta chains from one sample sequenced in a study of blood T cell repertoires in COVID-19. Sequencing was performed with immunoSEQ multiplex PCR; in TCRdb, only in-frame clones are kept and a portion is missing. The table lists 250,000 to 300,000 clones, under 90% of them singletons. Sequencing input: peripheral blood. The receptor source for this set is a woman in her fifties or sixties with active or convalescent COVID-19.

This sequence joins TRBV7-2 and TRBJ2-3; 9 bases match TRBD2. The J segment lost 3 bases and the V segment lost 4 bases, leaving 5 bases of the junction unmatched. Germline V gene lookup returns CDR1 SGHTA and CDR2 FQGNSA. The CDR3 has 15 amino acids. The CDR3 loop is CASSSLGLATDTQYF. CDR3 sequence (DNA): TGTGCCAGCAGCTCACTGGGACTAGCTACAGATACGCAGTATTTT.

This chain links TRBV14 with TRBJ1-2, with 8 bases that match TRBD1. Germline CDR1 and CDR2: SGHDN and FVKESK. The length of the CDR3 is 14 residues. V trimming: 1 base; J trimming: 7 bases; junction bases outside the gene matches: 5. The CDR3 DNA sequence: TGTGCCAGCAGCCAAGGGACAGGGTCCTTTGGCTACACCTTC. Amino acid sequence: CASSQGTGSFGYTF.

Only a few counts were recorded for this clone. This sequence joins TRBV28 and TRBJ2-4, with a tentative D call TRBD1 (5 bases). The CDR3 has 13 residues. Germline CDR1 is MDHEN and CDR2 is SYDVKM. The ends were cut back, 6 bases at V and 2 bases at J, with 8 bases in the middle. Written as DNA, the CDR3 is TGTGCCAGCAGCCTGGGGCCCAAAAACATTCAGTACTTC. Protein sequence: CASSLGPKNIQYF.

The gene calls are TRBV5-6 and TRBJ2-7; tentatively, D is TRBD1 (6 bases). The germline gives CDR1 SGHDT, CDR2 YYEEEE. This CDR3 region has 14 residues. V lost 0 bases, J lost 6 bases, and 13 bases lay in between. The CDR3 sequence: CASSLVRGVGEQYF. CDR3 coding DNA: TGTGCCAGCAGCTTGGTCAGGGGCGTGGGCGAGCAGTACTTC.

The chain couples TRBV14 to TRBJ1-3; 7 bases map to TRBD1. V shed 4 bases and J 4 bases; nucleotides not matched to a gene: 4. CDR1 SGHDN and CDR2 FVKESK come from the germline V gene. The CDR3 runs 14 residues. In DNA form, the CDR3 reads TGTGCCAGCAGCCGCCAGGGGGACGGAAACACCATATATTTT. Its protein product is CASSRQGDGNTIYF.

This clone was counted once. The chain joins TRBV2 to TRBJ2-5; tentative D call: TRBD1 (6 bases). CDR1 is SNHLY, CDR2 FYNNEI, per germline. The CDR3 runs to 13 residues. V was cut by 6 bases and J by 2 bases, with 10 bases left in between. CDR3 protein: CASRQQGQETQYF. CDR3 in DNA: TGTGCCAGCAGGCAGCAGGGGCAAGAGACCCAGTACTTC.

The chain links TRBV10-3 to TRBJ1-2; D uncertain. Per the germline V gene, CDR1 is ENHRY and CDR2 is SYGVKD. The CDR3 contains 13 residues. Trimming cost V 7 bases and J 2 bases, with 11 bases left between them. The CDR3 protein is CAIMEGGNYGYTF. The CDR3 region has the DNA TGTGCCATCATGGAGGGAGGGAACTATGGCTACACCTTC.

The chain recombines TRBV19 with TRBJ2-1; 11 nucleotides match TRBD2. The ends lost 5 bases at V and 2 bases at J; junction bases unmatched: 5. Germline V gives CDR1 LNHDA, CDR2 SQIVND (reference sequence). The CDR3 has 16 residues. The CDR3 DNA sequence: TGTGCCAGTAGTGCACATAGCGGGGGGGCCTACAATGAGCAGTTCTTC. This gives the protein CASSAHSGGAYNEQFF.

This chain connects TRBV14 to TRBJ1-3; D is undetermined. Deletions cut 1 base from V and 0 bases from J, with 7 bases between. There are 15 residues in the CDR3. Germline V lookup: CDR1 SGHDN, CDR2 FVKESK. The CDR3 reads CASSQVWASGNTIYF. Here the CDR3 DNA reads TGTGCCAGCAGCCAAGTATGGGCCTCTGGAAACACCATATATTTT.

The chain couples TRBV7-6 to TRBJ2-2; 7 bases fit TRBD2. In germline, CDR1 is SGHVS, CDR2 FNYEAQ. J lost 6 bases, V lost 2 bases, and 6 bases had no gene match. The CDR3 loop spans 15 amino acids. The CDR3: CASSLRREGSGELFF. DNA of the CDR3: TGTGCCAGCAGCTTACGGAGGGAGGGTTCCGGGGAGCTGTTTTTT.

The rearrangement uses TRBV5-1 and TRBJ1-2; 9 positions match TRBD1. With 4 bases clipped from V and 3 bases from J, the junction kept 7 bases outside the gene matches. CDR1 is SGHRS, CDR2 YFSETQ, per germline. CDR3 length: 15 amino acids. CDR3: CASSVGQGFDYGYTF. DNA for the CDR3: TGCGCCAGCAGCGTGGGACAGGGCTTTGACTATGGCTACACCTTC.

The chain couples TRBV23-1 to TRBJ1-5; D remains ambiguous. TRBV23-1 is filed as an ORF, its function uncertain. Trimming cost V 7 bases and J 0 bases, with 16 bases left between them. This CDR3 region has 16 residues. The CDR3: CASTPSRVRSNQPQHF. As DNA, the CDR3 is TGCGCCAGCACCCCTTCCCGGGTCCGTAGCAATCAGCCCCAGCATTTT.

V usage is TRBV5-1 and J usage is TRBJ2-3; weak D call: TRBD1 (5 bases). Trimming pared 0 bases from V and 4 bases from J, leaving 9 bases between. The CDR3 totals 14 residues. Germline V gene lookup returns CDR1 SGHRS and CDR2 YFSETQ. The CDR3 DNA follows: TGCGCCAGCAGCTTGGGGGGCAGGGCAGATACGCAGTATTTT. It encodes CASSLGGRADTQYF.

CDR3 sequence: CASSAGGSNTEAFF. The DNA for the CDR3 is TGTGCCAGCAGCGCTGGAGGGTCAAACACTGAAGCTTTCTTT. The J gene is TRBJ1-1, the V gene TRBV6-4; D is undetermined. V was trimmed by 6 bases and J by 2 bases, leaving 13 bases between them. This CDR3 spans 14 amino acids. Germline loops: CDR1 MRHNA, CDR2 SNTAGT.

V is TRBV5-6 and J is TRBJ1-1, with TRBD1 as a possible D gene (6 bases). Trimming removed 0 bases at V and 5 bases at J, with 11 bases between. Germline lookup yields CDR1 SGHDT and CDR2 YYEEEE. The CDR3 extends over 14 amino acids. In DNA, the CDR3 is TGTGCCAGCAGCTTGGACAGGGATGGGACTGAAGCTTTCTTT. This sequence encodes CASSLDRDGTEAFF.

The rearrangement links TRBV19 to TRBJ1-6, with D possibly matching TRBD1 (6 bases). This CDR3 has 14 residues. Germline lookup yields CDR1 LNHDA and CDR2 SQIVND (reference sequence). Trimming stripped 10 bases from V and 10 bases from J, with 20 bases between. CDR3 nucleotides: TGTGCCACCCGAACCGCAGGGGATGGGTCACCCCTCCACTTT. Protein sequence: CATRTAGDGSPLHF.

As DNA, the CDR3 is TGTGCCAGCGCCCCCGACAGGGTATGGCAGTACTTC. It is translated as CASAPDRVWQYF. The V and J genes are TRBV27 and TRBJ2-7, with TRBD1 identical over 7 bases. The CDR3 length is 12 residues. Germline assignment: CDR1 MNHEY and CDR2 SMNVEV (reference sequence). V shed 8 bases and J 9 bases; nucleotides not matched to a gene: 10.

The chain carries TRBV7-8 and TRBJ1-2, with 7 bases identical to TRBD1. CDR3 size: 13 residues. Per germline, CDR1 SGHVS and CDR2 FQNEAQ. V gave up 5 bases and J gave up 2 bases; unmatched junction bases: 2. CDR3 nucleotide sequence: TGTGCCAGCAGCGCGACAGGGAACTATGGCTACACCTTC. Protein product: CASSATGNYGYTF.

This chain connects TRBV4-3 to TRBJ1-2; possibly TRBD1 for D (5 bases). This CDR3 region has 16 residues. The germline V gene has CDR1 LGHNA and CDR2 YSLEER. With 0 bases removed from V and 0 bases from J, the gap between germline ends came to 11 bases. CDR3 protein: CASSQEYRRTNYGYTF. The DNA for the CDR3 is TGCGCCAGCAGCCAAGAGTACAGGCGTACTAACTATGGCTACACCTTC.